Listed below are T cell receptor beta chains from one sample, sequenced in a study of blood T cell repertoires in COVID-19. Assay used: immunoSEQ multiplex PCR; TCRdb lists only in-frame clones, some missing. The top ten hold roughly an eighth of the sample, which has 280,000 or so clones, around nine tenths seen once. Material for sequencing was peripheral blood. These TCRs come from a woman aged 60-70 years with acute or convalescent COVID-19. CDR3s include the opening cysteine and the closing phenylalanine or tryptophan. D genes are given only for firm matches. The size entry is marked missing in some rows and otherwise reads once, few, many or a size class.

>TRBJ1-5|-|-|TRBV4-2
CASSQDFWGDQPQHF
>TRBJ1-6|TRBD1|-|TRBV9
CASSPGDRGNSPLHF
>TRBJ1-3|-|-|TRBV5-5
CASSLFEVGNTIYF
>TRBJ2-3|TRBD2|-|TRBV14
CASSLRGIRFDTQYF
>TRBJ1-1|-|-|TRBV20-1
CSASKGLQNTEAFF
>TRBJ1-3|-|-|TRBV7-2
CASSSDNSGNTIYF
>TRBJ2-3|TRBD2|-|TRBV4-1
CASSPRTAGTSGGFTTDTQYF
>TRBJ2-5|TRBD2|-|TRBV27
CASSQTSGGPLRKTQYF
>TRBJ1-3|TRBD1|-|TRBV6-1
CASSARDSLFSGNTIYF
>TRBJ2-7|-|-|TRBV6-2/TRBV6-3
CASSYPPNRNPFGEQYF
>TRBJ2-3|-|-|TRBV7-2
CASSSAGSAQYF
>TRBJ1-5|-|-|TRBV28
CASRWEGRVDQPQHF
>TRBJ1-5|-|-|TRBV6-2/TRBV6-3
CASSRGNQPQHF
>TRBJ1-1|-|-|TRBV9
CASSPTEAFF
>TRBJ1-6|-|-|TRBV9
CASSVQGSNSPLHF
>TRBJ1-1|TRBD1|-|TRBV28
CASSLRQGRNTEAFF
>TRBJ2-7|-|-|TRBV6-2/TRBV6-3
CASSFTYEQYF
>TRBJ2-1|TRBD2|-|TRBV15
CATSRAPGLAGGDNEQFF
>TRBJ2-1|-|-|TRBV29-1
CSVPRRGSYNEQFF
>TRBJ2-5|-|-|TRBV15
CATSRAGEETQYF
>TRBJ2-7|-|-|TRBV5-6
CASSLRKRPSYEQYF
>TRBJ2-1|-|-|TRBV18
CASSLRERYNEQFF
>TRBJ2-2|TRBD1|-|TRBV11-2
CASSLARGGGTGELFF
>TRBJ2-1|-|-|TRBV6-1
CASSESTYSYNEQFF
>TRBJ1-5|-|-|TRBV9
CASSVEGAGNQPQHF
>TRBJ2-2|TRBD1|-|TRBV24-1
CATSDPWTGANTGELFF
>TRBJ1-5|-|once|TRBV2
CASSVLQASNQPQHF
>TRBJ1-1|-|-|TRBV6-2/TRBV6-3
CASSWSPGGTEAFF
>TRBJ1-5|TRBD1|-|TRBV6-5
CASSYLGQGAGQPQHF
>TRBJ2-7|TRBD2|-|TRBV7-2
CASSLESAGGSSYEQYF
>TRBJ1-1|TRBD1|-|TRBV3-1/TRBV3-2
CASSQGQGSEAFF
>TRBJ2-3|TRBD2|once|TRBV9
CASSVTGPSGGTTDTQYF
>TRBJ1-2|TRBD1|-|TRBV7-9
CASSPTGGTGYTF
>TRBJ2-3|TRBD2|-|TRBV18
CASSPLSGGTIDTQYF
>TRBJ1-6|TRBD1|once|TRBV14
CASSWDRGNSPLHF
>TRBJ1-4|-|-|TRBV7-2
CASTGISEKLFF
>TRBJ1-3|TRBD1|-|TRBV28
CASSYGQVSSGNTIYF
>TRBJ2-6|-|-|TRBV13
CASRQAGGLSGANVLTF
>TRBJ2-2|TRBD2|-|TRBV11-1
CASSLGGTPTGELFF
>TRBJ1-3|-|-|TRBV4-3
CASSQDEGSGNTIYF
>TRBJ1-5|-|-|TRBV30
CAWSPGYNQPQHF
>TRBJ1-3|-|-|TRBV15
CATSRDFRGLNTIYF
>TRBJ1-4|TRBD1|-|TRBV4-3
CASSQVQGANEKLFF
>TRBJ1-4|-|-|TRBV18
CASSPPNSRATNEKLFF
>TRBJ2-3|-|-|TRBV10-3
CAISEFQQVRFTDTQYF
>TRBJ2-7|TRBD1|-|TRBV28
CASSNPGQGYEQYF
>TRBJ2-2|-|-|TRBV6-2/TRBV6-3
CASSYGPGELFF
>TRBJ1-3|-|-|TRBV28
CASSLGVRAEDTIYF
>TRBJ2-1|TRBD2|-|TRBV6-5
CASSGGTYNEQFF
>TRBJ2-1|TRBD1|-|TRBV7-8
CASSTGQGAYNEQFF
>TRBJ2-1|TRBD2|-|TRBV7-8
CASSLGASGSHNEQFF
>TRBJ2-2|TRBD2|-|TRBV9
CASRPGLAGGPVTGELFF
>TRBJ1-2|-|-|TRBV13
CASSSNSYGYTF